These 28 T cell receptor beta chains originate from one sample sequenced in a study of T cells in tuberculosis. Here immunoSEQ multiplex PCR was the method, and the copy in TCRdb shows in-frame clones only, minus some. The table has some 90,000 clones, around 90% seen once. After thawing and overnight rest, PBMC were stained with GMM-loaded CD1B tetramer, viability dye and anti-CD3 for sorting. The CD1B tetramers carried C32 glucose monomycolate purified from Rhodococcus equi. The specimen was CD1b-GMM tetramer-negative cells sorted from PBMCs. Receptors originate from an adult woman with latent tuberculosis.

This chain links TRBV30 with TRBJ1-4, with TRBD1 matching 7 bases. With V trimmed by 0 bases and J by 4 bases, 5 bases remained unmatched. The CDR3 runs to 15 residues. Germline loops: CDR1 GTSNPN, CDR2 SVGIG (reference sequence). The CDR3 DNA sequence: TGTGCCTGGAGTGTAGGCGACAGGGATAATGAAAAACTGTTTTTT. This translates into CAWSVGDRDNEKLFF.

The chain recombines TRBV19 with TRBJ2-3; D not certain. CDR3 length: 13 residues. V lost 1 base and J 6 bases, leaving 8 bases between the germline ends. Per germline, CDR1 LNHDA and CDR2 SQIVND (reference sequence). The CDR3 here is CASSIVPSDTQYF. The CDR3 DNA reads as TGTGCCAGTAGTATAGTCCCCTCCGATACGCAGTATTTT.

This chain connects TRBV5-6 to TRBJ2-5; maybe TRBD1 (5 bases). CDR1 is SGHDT and CDR2 is YYEEEE in the germline V gene. CDR3 length: 13 residues. With 3 bases removed from V and 5 bases from J, the gap between germline ends came to 11 bases. In DNA form, the CDR3 reads TGTGCCAGCAGCTATGCAGGGCGGGAGACCCAGTACTTC. Translating gives CASSYAGRETQYF.

The V gene is TRBV6-5, the J gene TRBJ1-5; the D gene is possibly TRBD1 (5 bases). The germline V gene encodes CDR1 MNHEY and CDR2 SVGAGI. The CDR3 is 14 amino acids. V lost 6 bases and J lost 5, with 14 bases in between. The CDR3 DNA reads TGTGCCAGCAGCCCGACAGTCAGCTATCAGCCCCAGCATTTT. Its protein product is CASSPTVSYQPQHF.

This clone was detected a few times. CDR3 protein: CAISTGQSTDTQYF. The CDR3 DNA reads TGTGCCATCAGTACGGGACAGAGCACAGATACGCAGTATTTT. The chain is built from TRBV10-3 and TRBJ2-3; 7 bases line up with TRBD1. Germline trimming cut 5 bases from V and 0 bases from J; bases unmatched to any gene: 2. This CDR3 is 14 amino acids long. Per the germline V gene, CDR1 is ENHRY and CDR2 is SYGVKD.

The table lists this clone with a few counts. The V call is TRBV7-8, the J call TRBJ1-4; 11 nucleotides agree with TRBD1. J was trimmed by 4 bases and V by 5 bases; bases with no gene match: 0. Germline V gene sequence: CDR1 SGHVS, CDR2 FQNEAQ. There are 14 residues in the CDR3. The DNA for the CDR3 is TGTGCCAGCAGCGGGACAGGGGGTAATGAAAAACTGTTTTTT. This encodes CASSGTGGNEKLFF.

The chain joins TRBV5-1 to TRBJ2-3; TRBD2 agrees at 16 bases. Germline CDR1 and CDR2: SGHRS and YFSETQ. The CDR3 totals 17 residues. V shed 4 bases and J 7 bases; nucleotides not matched to a gene: 9. CDR3 sequence reads: CASSVGTSGGVTNTQYF. The CDR3, as DNA: TGCGCCAGCAGCGTCGGGACTAGCGGGGGGGTTACGAATACGCAGTATTTT.

This clone occurred once. The chain joins TRBV10-3 to TRBJ2-5; maybe TRBD1 (5 bases). Germline CDR1 and CDR2: ENHRY and SYGVKD. This CDR3 comprises 15 residues. V dropped 2 bases and J dropped 2 bases, with 12 bases sitting between them. CDR3 coding DNA: TGTGCCATCAGTGAGCCCGGTAGGGGACAAGAGACCCAGTACTTC. Translation gives CAISEPGRGQETQYF.

The CDR3 coding sequence is TGTGCCAGCAGCGCGGGACAGAGAAACTATGGCTACACCTTC. Its protein is CASSAGQRNYGYTF. V is TRBV6-6 and J is TRBJ1-2; TRBD1 agrees at 7 bases. V shed 6 bases, J shed 2 bases, and the junction held 6 bases outside the gene matches. The germline V gene encodes CDR1 MNHNY and CDR2 SVGAGI (reference sequence). The CDR3 has 14 amino acids.

The CDR3 protein is CASIHRGSTEAFF. The CDR3 DNA is TGTGCCAGCATCCATAGGGGGAGCACTGAAGCTTTCTTT. This chain connects TRBV7-9 to TRBJ1-1; D perhaps matches TRBD1 (6 bases). Trimming left V 7 bases short and J 4 bases short, with 13 bases between. Germline CDR1 and CDR2: SEHNR and FQNEAQ (reference sequence). The CDR3 covers 13 residues.

The chain has TRBV6-6 and TRBJ1-2, with TRBD1 as a possible D gene (5 bases). The germline V gene has CDR1 MNHNY and CDR2 SVGAGI (reference sequence). The V end lost 2 bases, the J end lost 4 bases, and 11 bases lay between the germline ends. The CDR3 contains 14 residues. The CDR3 is CASSYETETYGYTF. CDR3 sequence (DNA): TGTGCCAGCAGTTACGAGACAGAAACCTATGGCTACACCTTC.

In DNA form, the CDR3 reads TGTGCCAGCAGGGGGGGAGGGGGAGTCGGTCAGCCCCAGCATTTT. Its protein product is CASRGGGGVGQPQHF. The gene calls are TRBV2 and TRBJ1-5; possible D gene TRBD1, 6 bases. This CDR3 is 15 amino acids long. Per germline, CDR1 SNHLY and CDR2 FYNNEI. V was clipped by 6 bases and J by 6 bases, with 18 bases between them.

The gene calls are TRBV18 and TRBJ2-5, with D unclear. CDR3 length: 14 amino acids. From germline, CDR1 is KGHSH and CDR2 LQKENI. V was cut by 0 bases and J by 4 bases, with 9 bases left in between. Written as DNA, the CDR3 is TGTGCCAGCTCACCACCGAGTACCGTAGAGACCCAGTACTTC. It encodes CASSPPSTVETQYF.

This chain uses TRBV10-3 with TRBJ1-6, with 7 bases identical to TRBD1. This CDR3 contains 15 residues. Germline loops: CDR1 ENHRY, CDR2 SYGVKD. Trimming removed 4 bases from V and 7 bases from J; junction bases left unmatched: 7. The CDR3 DNA sequence: TGTGCCATCAGTGGCACCCGACAGGGAAATTCACCCCTCCACTTT. Its protein product is CAISGTRQGNSPLHF.

In this sample, this clone turned up a few times. This CDR3 is also generated by other DNA sequences in the sample. The genes are TRBV27 and TRBJ1-5; 7 nucleotides line up with TRBD1. Germline V gene lookup returns CDR1 MNHEY and CDR2 SMNVEV (reference sequence). Germline trimming cut 5 bases from V and 6 bases from J; bases unmatched to any gene: 4. The CDR3 covers 13 residues. In nucleotides, the CDR3 is TGTGCCAGCAGTCCACAGGGGTCTCAGCCCCAGCATTTT. Its translation is CASSPQGSQPQHF.

The chain employs TRBV27 and TRBJ2-3; TRBD2 matches at 8 bases. Unmatched junction bases numbered 6, after V lost 4 bases and J lost 6 bases. Germline lookup yields CDR1 MNHEY and CDR2 SMNVEV (reference sequence). The CDR3 sequence is 14 residues long. The DNA of the CDR3 is TGTGCCAGCAGTTCCGGGGGGGCCTTGGATACGCAGTATTTT. Its translation is CASSSGGALDTQYF.

The chain is built from TRBV4-2 and TRBJ1-3, with D maybe TRBD1 (5 bases). Trimming took off 5 bases at V and 2 bases at J, with 13 bases between the two ends. The germline gives CDR1 LGHNA, CDR2 YNFKEQ. The CDR3 consists of 15 residues. The CDR3: CASSESSTAGNTIYF. The DNA for the CDR3 is TGTGCCAGCAGCGAATCTTCGACAGCTGGAAACACCATATATTTT.

The chain recombines TRBV6-6 with TRBJ2-1, with 10 bases aligning to TRBD1. Germline V CDR1 and CDR2: MNHNY, SVGAGI (reference sequence). This CDR3 spans 16 amino acids. The V segment lost 4 bases and the J segment 5 bases; nucleotides outside the gene matches: 8. The CDR3: CASSSPDRGLNNEQFF. CDR3 nucleotide sequence: TGTGCCAGCAGTTCCCCTGACAGGGGGCTTAACAATGAGCAGTTCTTC.

The V call is TRBV30, the J call TRBJ1-6, with 10 bases fitting TRBD1. Trimming removed 2 bases from V and 10 bases from J; junction bases left unmatched: 8. Looked up from germline, CDR1 is GTSNPN and CDR2 is SVGIG (reference sequence). This CDR3 comprises 15 residues. The CDR3 is CAWSPDRGRGSPLHF. The CDR3 DNA reads as TGTGCCTGGAGTCCAGACAGGGGGCGAGGATCACCCCTCCACTTT.

This CDR3 reads CASSLYVSYEQYF. The CDR3, as DNA: TGCGCCAGCAGCTTGTATGTCTCCTACGAGCAGTACTTC. The V and J genes are TRBV5-1 and TRBJ2-7; no reliable D call. Germline loops: CDR1 SGHRS, CDR2 YFSETQ. V shed 1 base and J shed 0 bases, with 5 bases lying between them. The CDR3 is made up of 13 amino acids.

This rearrangement joins TRBV6-1 to TRBJ2-2; TRBD2 matches at 11 bases. Germline CDR1 MNHNS, CDR2 SASEGT. With 3 bases clipped from V and 1 base from J, the junction kept 7 bases outside the gene matches. CDR3 length: 18 residues. DNA of the CDR3: TGTGCCAGCAGTGATAGGGTGCTAGCGGGGGGGAACACCGGGGAGCTGTTTTTT. It yields the protein CASSDRVLAGGNTGELFF.

With regard to this clone: The same CDR3 can be traced to other DNA sequences in this sample. The chain joins TRBV27 to TRBJ1-2; 8 positions match TRBD1. The V and J ends lost 8 bases and 8 bases, in that order; junction bases with no gene match: 4. Germline CDR1 is MNHEY and CDR2 is SMNVEV (reference sequence). The CDR3 totals 11 residues. The CDR3 is CASQGAGGYTF. The CDR3 nucleotides read TGTGCCAGCCAGGGGGCGGGGGGCTACACCTTC.

The genes are TRBV5-6 and TRBJ2-5; TRBD2 is a possible D gene (5 bases). Per the germline V gene, CDR1 is SGHDT and CDR2 is YYEEEE. The CDR3 is 14 amino acids. V gave up 4 bases and J gave up 1 base, with 11 bases separating them. For the CDR3, the DNA is TGTGCCAGCAGCCTCGGACTGTCCCAAGAGACCCAGTACTTC. Amino acids: CASSLGLSQETQYF.

The genes are TRBV5-6 and TRBJ1-2, with TRBD1 matching over 7 bases. The junction had 9 bases not matched to a gene; V was cut back by 3 bases and J by 4 bases. The CDR3 has 15 residues. Germline V gene lookup returns CDR1 SGHDT and CDR2 YYEEEE. CDR3 coding DNA: TGTGCCAGCAGCTCCACTCCCGACAGGGTCTATGGCTACACCTTC. Amino acid sequence: CASSSTPDRVYGYTF. The full variable domain, rest sourced from reference TRBV5-6 and TRBJ1-2, is DAGVTQSPTHLIKTRGQQVTLRCSPKSGHDTVSWYQQALGQGPQFIFQYYEEEERQRGNFPDRFSGHQFPNYSSELNVNALLLGDSALYLCASSSTPDRVYGYTFGSGTRLTVV.

The rearrangement joins TRBV30 to TRBJ2-7; 8 bases map to TRBD1. CDR3 length equals 13 residues. CDR1 is GTSNPN, CDR2 SVGIG, per germline (reference sequence). CDR3 amino acids: CAVRDRYDNEQYF. In nucleotides, the CDR3 is TGTGCTGTCCGGGACAGGTATGACAACGAGCAGTACTTC.

The chain employs TRBV6-6 and TRBJ2-7, with D maybe TRBD2 (5 bases). Germline V gene data show CDR1 as MNHNY and CDR2 as SVGAGI (reference sequence). V was cut by 0 bases and J by 0 bases, with 9 bases left in between. This CDR3 contains 15 residues. DNA for the CDR3: TGTGCCAGCAGTTACTCGGGTGGGAGCTCCTACGAGCAGTACGTC. Encoded protein: CASSYSGGSSYEQYV.

This chain connects TRBV6-5 to TRBJ1-3; D unclear. V was trimmed by 2 bases and J by 0 bases, leaving 8 bases between them. The CDR3 spans 15 residues. Germline V gene lookup returns CDR1 MNHEY and CDR2 SVGAGI. CDR3 bases: TGTGCCAGCAGTTACAACGGTGACTCTGGAAACACCATATATTTT. It encodes CASSYNGDSGNTIYF.

The V call is TRBV27, the J call TRBJ2-2; TRBD2 aligns across 9 bases. This CDR3 region has 17 residues. Germline-derived CDR1 and CDR2 are MNHEY and SMNVEV (reference sequence). V lost 6 bases to trimming and J lost 5 bases; unmatched junction nucleotides: 13. In nucleotides, the CDR3 is TGTGCCAGCAGCCGACCTTTAGCGGGGGCCAGGACCGGGGAGCTGTTTTTT. Protein: CASSRPLAGARTGELFF.